Below, 32 T cell receptor beta chains from the same sample are listed, as sequenced in a study of blood T cell repertoires in COVID-19. Profiling relied on immunoSEQ multiplex PCR, and the TCRdb table lists in-frame clones only, not all of them. The sample contains about 50,000 clones, approximately 82% of which appear only once. Source material: peripheral blood. The receptors derive from a woman aged 80 or older with acute or convalescent COVID-19.

The V call is TRBV7-2, the J call TRBJ2-3; D is ambiguous. With 2 bases removed from V and 2 bases from J, the gap between germline ends came to 11 bases. The CDR3 loop spans 15 amino acids. Germline CDR1 SGHTA, CDR2 FQGNSA. DNA for the CDR3: TGTGCCAGCAGCTTAATTTTCGGGTCCACAGATACGCAGTATTTT. Amino acids: CASSLIFGSTDTQYF.

The chain couples TRBV2 to TRBJ2-3; no definite D call. This CDR3 has 15 residues. Trimming pared 8 bases from V and 4 bases from J, leaving 19 bases between. In germline, CDR1 is SNHLY, CDR2 FYNNEI. DNA of the CDR3: TGTGCCAGCGCCGATCGAGCCGACTGGGCAGATACGCAGTATTTT. Its protein product is CASADRADWADTQYF.

The chain recombines TRBV20-1 with TRBJ1-2; TRBD1 is a possible D gene (5 bases). The CDR3 has 15 residues. The V gene lost 3 bases and the J gene lost 3 bases, with 17 bases spanning the gap. CDR1 and CDR2 from the germline V gene are DFQATT and SNEGSKA (reference sequence). Here the CDR3 DNA reads TGCAGTGCTAGTTTGGCATCGCAGGGCGACTATGGCTACACCTTC. Protein product: CSASLASQGDYGYTF.

The chain combines TRBV28 with TRBJ2-1, with TRBD1 matching over 7 bases. Per the germline V gene, CDR1 is MDHEN and CDR2 is SYDVKM. After removal of 2 bases from V and 5 bases from J, the junction contained 6 bases not matched to a gene. This CDR3 spans 15 amino acids. CDR3 DNA: TGTGCCAGCAGTTTAGTGGACAGGCGCAACAATGAGCAGTTCTTC. Translating it yields CASSLVDRRNNEQFF.

V and J are TRBV11-2 and TRBJ1-2; 8 nucleotides agree with TRBD1. V dropped 1 base and J dropped 5; count of bases not matched to a gene: 6. CDR1 is SGHAT, CDR2 FQNNGV, per germline. The length of the CDR3 is 15 residues. CDR3 nucleotides: TGTGCCAGCAGCTTAGCCGGGACAGGAGTTTATGGCTACACCTTC. Amino acids: CASSLAGTGVYGYTF.

V and J are TRBV5-6 and TRBJ1-1; possibly TRBD1 for D (6 bases). Germline CDR1 is SGHDT and CDR2 is YYEEEE. CDR3 length: 16 amino acids. Trimming shortened V by 0 bases and J by 1 base, and 13 bases separated the two germline ends. CDR3 region: CASSLGIARGNTEAFF. CDR3 in DNA: TGTGCCAGCAGCTTGGGGATAGCCAGGGGGAACACTGAAGCTTTCTTT.

A remark on this clone: Different DNA sequences within this sample yield the same CDR3. V gene TRBV5-1 combines with J gene TRBJ1-1, with 9 bases aligning to TRBD1. The V segment lost 4 bases and the J segment 3 bases; nucleotides outside the gene matches: 4. CDR1 is SGHRS, CDR2 YFSETQ, per germline. The CDR3 sequence is 14 residues long. The CDR3 DNA is TGCGCCAGCAGCCTTCGACAGGGGGACACTGAAGCTTTCTTT. It specifies CASSLRQGDTEAFF.

This chain joins TRBV19 and TRBJ1-1, with D possibly TRBD1 on 5 matching bases. In germline, CDR1 is LNHDA, CDR2 SQIVND (reference sequence). The CDR3 covers 13 residues. With 3 bases removed from V and 10 bases from J, the gap between germline ends came to 15 bases. CDR3 region: CASSIGGRTGAFF. CDR3 nucleotide sequence: TGTGCCAGTAGTATCGGGGGTCGAACGGGAGCTTTCTTT. Looking up the rest from reference TRBV19 and TRBJ1-1 gives the full variable domain: DGGITQSPKYLFRKEGQNVTLSCEQNLNHDAMYWYRQDPGQGLRLIYYSQIVNDFQKGDIAEGYSVSREKKESFPLTVTSAQKNPTAFYLCASSIGGRTGAFFGQGTRLTVV.

This clone was seen a few times. CDR3 sequence: CASSPYPSGGNEQYF. CDR3 DNA: TGTGCCAGCTCACCATATCCTAGCGGGGGCAACGAGCAGTACTTC. The J gene is TRBJ2-7, the V gene TRBV18; 10 bases align to TRBD2. V was clipped by 2 bases and J by 5 bases; unmatched bases: 6. Germline V CDR1 and CDR2: KGHSH, LQKENI. The length of the CDR3 is 15 residues.

The chain employs TRBV7-3 and TRBJ2-3; tentative D call: TRBD2 (5 bases). CDR1 SGHTA and CDR2 FQGTGA come from the germline V gene. This CDR3 has 14 residues. The V gene lost 1 base and the J gene lost 2 bases, with 7 bases spanning the gap. The CDR3: CASSLNGITDTQYF. The CDR3, as DNA: TGTGCCAGCAGCTTAAACGGGATCACAGATACGCAGTATTTT.

The chain carries TRBV6-5 and TRBJ2-6; 7 nucleotides line up with TRBD1. Germline trimming cut 4 bases from V and 4 bases from J; bases unmatched to any gene: 4. From germline, CDR1 is MNHEY and CDR2 SVGAGI. The CDR3 has 15 residues. CDR3 DNA sequence: TGTGCCAGCAGTTCACAGGGGTCCGGGGCCAACGTCCTGACTTTC. Translating gives CASSSQGSGANVLTF.

This chain links TRBV15 with TRBJ1-3; no reliable D call. V was pared by 2 bases and J by 0 bases, with 14 bases between. CDR1 is LNHNV, CDR2 YYDKDF, per germline (reference sequence). The CDR3 length is 17 residues. This CDR3 reads CATSRREVSGSGNTIYF. The CDR3 coding sequence is TGTGCCACCAGCAGACGGGAAGTGAGCGGCTCTGGAAACACCATATATTTT. Together with reference TRBV15 and TRBJ1-3, the CDR3 gives the full variable domain: DAMVIQNPRYQVTQFGKPVTLSCSQTLNHNVMYWYQQKSSQAPKLLFHYYDKDFNNEADTPDNFQSRRPNTSFCFLDIRSPGLGDTAMYLCATSRREVSGSGNTIYFGEGSWLTVV.

The chain links TRBV9 to TRBJ2-2, with a weak D call TRBD2 (5 bases). The CDR3 runs 15 residues. Germline V gene lookup returns CDR1 SGDLS and CDR2 YYNGEE. V dropped 2 bases and J dropped 0 bases, with 8 bases sitting between them. CDR3 region: CASSVRGPNTGELFF. The CDR3 bases are TGTGCCAGCAGCGTCCGCGGGCCGAACACCGGGGAGCTGTTTTTT. The full variable domain, rest sourced from reference TRBV9 and TRBJ2-2, is DSGVTQTPKHLITATGQRVTLRCSPRSGDLSVYWYQQSLDQGLQFLIQYYNGEERAKGNILERFSAQQFPDLHSELNLSSLELGDSALYFCASSVRGPNTGELFFGEGSRLTVL.

This chain links TRBV6-6 with TRBJ1-4; unclear D gene. Trimming pared 2 bases from V and 3 bases from J, leaving 10 bases between. This CDR3 comprises 15 residues. Germline values: CDR1 MNHNY, CDR2 SVGAGI (reference sequence). Written as DNA, the CDR3 is TGTGCCAGCAGTTACGATGGGCGAGCTAATGAAAAACTGTTTTTT. It is translated as CASSYDGRANEKLFF.

The chain links TRBV6-5 to TRBJ1-1; 8 nucleotides match TRBD1. V was pared by 3 bases and J by 4 bases, with 4 bases of the junction left unmatched. CDR1 is MNHEY and CDR2 is SVGAGI in the germline V gene. CDR3 length: 14 amino acids. The DNA of the CDR3 is TGTGCCAGCAGTTATGGGACAGGTGTCACTGAAGCTTTCTTT. Amino acid sequence: CASSYGTGVTEAFF.

As for this clone: The identical CDR3 is also encoded by other nucleotide sequences in the sample. V is TRBV9 and J is TRBJ1-2; TRBD1 matches 12 bases. The CDR3 sequence is 16 residues long. Germline loops: CDR1 SGDLS, CDR2 YYNGEE. The V segment lost 4 bases and the J segment 5 bases; nucleotides outside the gene matches: 9. The CDR3 DNA is TGTGCCAGCAGCCCGTCCGGGACAGGGGGCCCTTATGGCTACACCTTC. Protein product: CASSPSGTGGPYGYTF.

The rearrangement links TRBV29-1 to TRBJ1-1, with D uncertain. Germline-derived CDR1 and CDR2 are SQVTM and ANQGSEA. Deletions cut 5 bases from V and 2 bases from J, with 12 bases between. CDR3 length equals 13 residues. The CDR3 bases are TGCAGCGTTCCCAAACCGGGTAACACTGAAGCTTTCTTT. Residues: CSVPKPGNTEAFF.

The chain couples TRBV9 to TRBJ2-2, with D possibly TRBD1 on 6 matching bases. CDR3 length: 15 residues. Trimming removed 4 bases at V and 4 bases at J, with 14 bases between. The germline CDR1 and CDR2 sequences are SGDLS and YYNGEE. CDR3: CASSPLQGPTGELFF. CDR3 DNA sequence: TGTGCCAGCAGCCCCCTACAGGGACCCACCGGGGAGCTGTTTTTT.

The chain carries TRBV6-1 and TRBJ2-1; perhaps TRBD1 as D (6 bases). Germline V gene sequence: CDR1 MNHNS, CDR2 SASEGT. The V and J ends lost 2 bases and 5 bases respectively, with 19 bases between them. The CDR3 covers 17 residues. Here the CDR3 DNA reads TGTGCCAGCAGTGAAAGTGGTTTAGGACAGTCGAACAATGAGCAGTTCTTC. It encodes CASSESGLGQSNNEQFF.

J is TRBJ1-5 and V is TRBV11-2; TRBD1 matches 8 bases. The V gene end was trimmed by 3 bases and the J gene end by 6 bases; junction bases not matched to a gene: 13. The CDR3 runs 17 residues. In germline, CDR1 is SGHAT, CDR2 FQNNGV. The CDR3 coding sequence is TGTGCCAGCAGCTTCTCAGGGGGCGCAGGGTTCGGTCAGCCCCAGCATTTT. It yields the protein CASSFSGGAGFGQPQHF.

This clone has a handful of counts. V usage is TRBV2 and J usage is TRBJ1-1, with 7 bases identical to TRBD1. This CDR3 contains 14 residues. Trimming at V came to 6 bases and at J to 3 bases, leaving 7 bases not matched to a gene. Germline CDR1 reads SNHLY; CDR2 reads FYNNEI. The CDR3 loop is CASRDRIGYTEAFF. DNA for the CDR3: TGTGCCAGCAGGGACAGGATAGGGTACACTGAAGCTTTCTTT.

This clone was found once. This chain links TRBV3-1 (or the pseudogene TRBV3-2) with TRBJ1-2; D gene uncertain. The germline V and J ends were trimmed by 10 bases and 4 bases, with 13 bases remaining between them. The CDR3 sequence is 12 residues long. Per the germline V gene, CDR1 is LGHDT and CDR2 is YNNKEL (reference sequence). The CDR3 region is CATEGRSYGYTF. The CDR3 DNA follows: TGTGCCACCGAGGGTAGGAGCTATGGCTACACCTTC.

This sequence joins TRBV19 and TRBJ1-2; a weak D match, TRBD1 (6 bases). Germline V gives CDR1 LNHDA, CDR2 SQIVND (reference sequence). The length of the CDR3 is 13 residues. V shed 6 bases and J shed 6 bases, with 14 bases lying between them. Here the CDR3 DNA reads TGTGCCAGTAGAGACCAGGGGCGGGATGGCTACACCTTC. This sequence encodes CASRDQGRDGYTF.

This clone was observed once. The J gene is TRBJ1-2, the V gene TRBV18, with 7 bases that match TRBD1. Trimming cost V 2 bases and J 8 bases; bases outside gene matches: 11. The CDR3 consists of 15 residues. The germline CDR1 and CDR2 sequences are KGHSH and LQKENI. The CDR3 bases are TGTGCCAGCTCACCAAATTCACAGGGGACAGTGGGCTACACCTTC. Its translation: CASSPNSQGTVGYTF.

This sequence joins TRBV27 and TRBJ2-3, with a tentative D call TRBD1 (6 bases). The CDR3 spans 15 residues. Germline loops: CDR1 MNHEY, CDR2 SMNVEV (reference sequence). Between the trimmed V and J ends, which lost 6 bases and 0 bases, there was a span of 13 bases. Written as DNA, the CDR3 is TGTGCCAGCAGGTGGACAGCTTCTAGCACAGATACGCAGTATTTT. Its translation: CASRWTASSTDTQYF.

The rearrangement links TRBV10-2 to TRBJ1-5; 12 nucleotides line up with TRBD1. The V segment lost 1 base and the J segment 8 bases; nucleotides outside the gene matches: 9. In germline, CDR1 is WSHSY, CDR2 SAAADI. CDR3 length equals 17 residues. CDR3 in DNA: TGCGCCAGCAGTGAGTGGATCGGGACAGGGGGCAGGGAGCCCCAGCATTTT. Its translation: CASSEWIGTGGREPQHF.

The chain's CDR3 is CASSRIKDRGHGTQYF. CDR3 DNA: TGTGCCAGCTCACGAATTAAGGACAGGGGCCACGGGACCCAGTACTTC. V usage is TRBV18 and J usage is TRBJ2-5, with 9 bases matching TRBD1. CDR1 is KGHSH, CDR2 LQKENI, per germline. The CDR3 loop spans 16 amino acids. Unmatched junction bases numbered 13, after V lost 4 bases and J lost 7 bases.

The J gene is TRBJ1-3, the V gene TRBV25-1, with a weak D call TRBD1 (6 bases). V lost 6 bases and J 0 bases, leaving 9 bases between the germline ends. This CDR3 is 14 amino acids long. Looked up from germline, CDR1 is MGHDK and CDR2 is SYGVNS. The CDR3 is CASRDSHSGNTIYF. The DNA of the CDR3 is TGTGCCAGCAGGGACAGCCACTCTGGAAACACCATATATTTT.

The V and J genes are TRBV2 and TRBJ1-1; unclear D gene. From germline, CDR1 is SNHLY and CDR2 FYNNEI. The CDR3 totals 14 residues. V was clipped by 6 bases and J by 1 base, with 12 bases between them. DNA of the CDR3: TGTGCCAGCAGCCAAATCTTCAGGAACACTGAAGCTTTCTTT. Protein: CASSQIFRNTEAFF.

The CDR3 is CASSQDPQGPLGETQYF. CDR3 coding DNA: TGCGCCAGCAGCCAAGATCCCCAGGGTCCATTAGGGGAGACCCAGTACTTC. This chain uses TRBV4-1 with TRBJ2-5; D is possibly TRBD1 (5 bases). The germline V gene has CDR1 MGHRA and CDR2 YSYEKL. The CDR3 loop spans 17 amino acids. V shed 0 bases and J shed 5 bases, with 19 bases lying between them.

The rearrangement uses TRBV5-1 and TRBJ2-1; a possible D gene is TRBD1 (6 bases). Germline assignment: CDR1 SGHRS and CDR2 YFSETQ. Trimming removed 4 bases at V and 4 bases at J, with 12 bases between. CDR3 length equals 14 residues. The CDR3 coding sequence is TGCGCCAGCAGCACCACCGGACAGTACAATGAGCAGTTCTTC. This gives the protein CASSTTGQYNEQFF.

The V and J genes are TRBV30 and TRBJ1-2; unclear D gene. From germline, CDR1 is GTSNPN and CDR2 SVGIG (reference sequence). Trimming removed 2 bases from V and 6 bases from J, with 10 bases in between. The CDR3 runs to 12 residues. CDR3 DNA: TGTGCCTGGAGTCCCCCCGTTAATGGCTACACCTTC. Amino acids: CAWSPPVNGYTF.